This T cell receptor (beta chain) was observed in a study of blood T cell repertoires in COVID-19. Measured with immunoSEQ multiplex PCR; TCRdb has only the in-frame clones, and not every one. The sample carries approximately 21,000 clones, nearly 75% recorded once. J gave up 6 bases and V 4 bases, and 6 bases lay outside the gene matches. The V gene's germline CDR1 is SGHRS and CDR2 YFSETQ. The CDR3 extends over 14 amino acids. The TCR was taken from a human donor in a cohort sampled during active or convalescent COVID-19. This rearrangement joins TRBV5-1 to TRBJ1-2, with 10 bases aligning to TRBD1. The sample comprised peripheral blood. The CDR3 DNA reads TGCGCCAGCAGCATGGACAGGGGGGAAGATGGCTACACCTTC. The encoded protein is CASSMDRGEDGYTF.